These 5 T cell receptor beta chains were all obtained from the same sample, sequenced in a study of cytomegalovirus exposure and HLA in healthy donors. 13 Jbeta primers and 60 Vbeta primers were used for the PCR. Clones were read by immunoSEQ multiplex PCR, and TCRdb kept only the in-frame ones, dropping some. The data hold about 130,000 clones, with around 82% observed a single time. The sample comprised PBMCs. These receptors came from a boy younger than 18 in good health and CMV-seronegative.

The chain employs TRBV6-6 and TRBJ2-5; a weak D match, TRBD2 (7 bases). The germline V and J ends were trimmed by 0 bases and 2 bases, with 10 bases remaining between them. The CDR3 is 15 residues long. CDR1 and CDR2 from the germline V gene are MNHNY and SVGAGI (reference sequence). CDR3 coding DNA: TGTGCCAGCAGTTACTCACGGGGGGCGCAAGAGACCCAGTACTTC. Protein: CASSYSRGAQETQYF.

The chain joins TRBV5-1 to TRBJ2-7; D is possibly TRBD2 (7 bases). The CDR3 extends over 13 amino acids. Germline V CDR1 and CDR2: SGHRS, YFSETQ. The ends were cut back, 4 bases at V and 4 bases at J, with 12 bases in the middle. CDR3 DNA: TGCGCCAGCAGCCCCGGGGGGCGTTACGAGCAGTACTTC. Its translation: CASSPGGRYEQYF.

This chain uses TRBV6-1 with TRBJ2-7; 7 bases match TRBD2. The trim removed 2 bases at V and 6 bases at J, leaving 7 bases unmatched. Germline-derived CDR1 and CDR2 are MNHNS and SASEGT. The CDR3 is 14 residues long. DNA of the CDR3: TGTGCCAGCAGTGAACTGCGGGAGAAGTTCGAGCAGTACTTC. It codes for CASSELREKFEQYF.

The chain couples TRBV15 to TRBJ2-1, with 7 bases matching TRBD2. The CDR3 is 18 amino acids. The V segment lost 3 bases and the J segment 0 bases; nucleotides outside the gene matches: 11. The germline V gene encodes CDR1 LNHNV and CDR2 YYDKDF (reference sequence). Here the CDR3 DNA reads TGTGCCACCAGCAGGAGTGGTCTAGCGGAGGTCTCCTACAATGAGCAGTTCTTC. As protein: CATSRSGLAEVSYNEQFF.

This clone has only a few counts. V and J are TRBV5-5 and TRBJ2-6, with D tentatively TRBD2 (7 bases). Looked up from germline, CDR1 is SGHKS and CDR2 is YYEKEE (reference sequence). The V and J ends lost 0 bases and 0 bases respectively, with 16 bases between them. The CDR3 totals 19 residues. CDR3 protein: CASSLVIAGAGSGANVLTF. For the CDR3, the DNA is TGTGCCAGCAGCTTGGTTATTGCGGGGGCGGGCTCTGGGGCCAACGTCCTGACTTTC.